Listed here are 7 T cell receptor beta chains from one sample, sequenced in a study of T cells in Graves' hyperthyroidism and ophthalmopathy. RNA transcripts served as the template for amplifying TCR beta CDR3 regions. The HTBI primer set served for first-round RT-PCR of the TCR CDR3. TCRdb processed the multiplex PCR reads anew with MiXCR; each CDR3 protein has one entry. The data hold approximately 480,000 distinct CDR3 sequences, with roughly 20% observed a single time. Material: blood. The receptor source for this set is a man younger than 30 with Graves' hyperthyroidism.

This clonotype was found a few times. Written as DNA, the CDR3 is TGTGCCAGCAGCCCAGGGACAGGGAGAGAATGGGAGGGCTACACCTTC. Its translation: CASSPGTGREWEGYTF. The genes are TRBV11-1 and TRBJ1-2; 9 bases are shared with TRBD1. Looked up from germline, CDR1 is SGHAT and CDR2 is FQDESV (reference sequence). The CDR3 is made up of 16 amino acids. V lost 5 bases, J lost 8 bases, and 15 bases stayed unmatched. Supplemented by reference TRBV11-1 and TRBJ1-2, the full variable domain reads EAEVAQSPRYKITEKSQAVAFWCDPISGHATLYWYRQILGQGPELLVQFQDESVVDDSQLPKDRFSAERLKGVDSTLKIQPAELGDSAMYLCASSPGTGREWEGYTFGSGTRLTVV.

Only one count was recorded for this clonotype. The V gene is TRBV27, the J gene TRBJ2-2; D is possibly TRBD1 (6 bases). Germline V lookup: CDR1 MNHEY, CDR2 SMNVEV (reference sequence). The CDR3 has 16 amino acids. The V gene lost 3 bases and the J gene lost 4 bases, with 15 bases spanning the gap. Here the CDR3 reads CASSFTGIGGTGELFF. CDR3 nucleotide sequence: TGTGCCAGCAGTTTCACAGGGATTGGCGGCACCGGGGAGCTGTTTTTT.

A note on this clonotype: One junction end does not reproduce the germline sequence, and a read error may be involved. This chain uses TRBV7-6 with TRBJ2-5; D not resolved. Germline values: CDR1 SGHVS, CDR2 FNYEAQ. The CDR3 runs 15 residues. In DNA, the CDR3 is TGTGTCAGCAGCTTTAGCTCCACCCTTCCAGAGACCCAGTACTTC. It codes for CVSSFSSTLPETQYF.

In DNA form, the CDR3 reads TGTGCCAGCAGCCACCGGGACTCGGGGGGCTACACCTTC. Translating it yields CASSHRDSGGYTF. The chain carries TRBV7-8 and TRBJ1-2, with D perhaps matching TRBD1 (5 bases). Germline-derived CDR1 and CDR2 are SGHVS and FQNEAQ. The CDR3 is made up of 13 amino acids. Trimming took off 5 bases at V and 8 bases at J, with 15 bases between the two ends. Filled out from reference TRBV7-8 and TRBJ1-2, the complete variable domain reads GAGVSQSPRYKVAKRGQDVALRCDPISGHVSLFWYQQALGQGPEFLTYFQNEAQLDKSGLPSDRFFAERPEGSVSTLKIQRTQQEDSAVYLCASSHRDSGGYTFGSGTRLTVV.

V is TRBV11-2 and J is TRBJ2-5; D gene uncertain. Germline-derived CDR1 and CDR2 are SGHAT and FQNNGV. This CDR3 is built from 14 residues. V was clipped by 5 bases and J by 0 bases, with 10 bases between them. CDR3 amino acids: CASSAMMYQETQYF. The CDR3 DNA sequence: TGTGCCAGCAGCGCCATGATGTACCAAGAGACCCAGTACTTC.

The chain recombines TRBV28 with TRBJ2-5; 7 bases are shared with TRBD2. CDR1 and CDR2 from the germline V gene are MDHEN and SYDVKM. Trimming at V came to 5 bases and at J to 5 bases, leaving 8 bases not matched to a gene. The CDR3 totals 14 residues. CDR3 DNA sequence: TGTGCCAGCAGTCACGGGACTACGGGGGAGACCCAGTACTTC. It yields the protein CASSHGTTGETQYF.

Many counts were recorded for this clonotype. The J gene is TRBJ2-7, the V gene TRBV12-3 or TRBV12-4; TRBD2 agrees at 9 bases. The junction had 5 bases not matched to a gene; V was cut back by 6 bases and J by 5 bases. This CDR3 spans 13 amino acids. In DNA, the CDR3 is TGTGCCAGCAGCTGGACTAGCGTCGACGAGCAGTACTTC. Its protein product is CASSWTSVDEQYF.